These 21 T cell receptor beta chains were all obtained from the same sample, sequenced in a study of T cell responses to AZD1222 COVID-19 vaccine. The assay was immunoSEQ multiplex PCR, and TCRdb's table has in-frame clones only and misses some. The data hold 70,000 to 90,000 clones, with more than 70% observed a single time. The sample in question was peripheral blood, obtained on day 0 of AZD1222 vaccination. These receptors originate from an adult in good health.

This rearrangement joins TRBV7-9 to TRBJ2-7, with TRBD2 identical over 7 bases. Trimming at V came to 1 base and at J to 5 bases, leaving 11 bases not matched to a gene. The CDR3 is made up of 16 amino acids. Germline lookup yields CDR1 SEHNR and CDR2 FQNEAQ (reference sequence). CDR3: CASSLGRTGGVHEQYF. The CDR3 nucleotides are TGTGCCAGCAGCTTAGGGAGAACGGGAGGAGTACACGAGCAGTACTTC. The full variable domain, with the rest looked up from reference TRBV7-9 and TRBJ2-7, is DTGVSQNPRHKITKRGQNVTFRCDPISEHNRLYWYRQTLGQGPEFLTYFQNEAQLEKSRLLSDRFSAERPKGSFSTLEIQRTEQGDSAMYLCASSLGRTGGVHEQYFGPGTRLTVT.

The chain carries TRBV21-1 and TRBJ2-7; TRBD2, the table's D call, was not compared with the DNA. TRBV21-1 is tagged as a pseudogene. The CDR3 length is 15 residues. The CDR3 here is CASSAAGTPTYEQYF. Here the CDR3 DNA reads TGTGCCAGCAGCGCAGCCGGGACTCCGACCTACGAGCAGTACTTC.

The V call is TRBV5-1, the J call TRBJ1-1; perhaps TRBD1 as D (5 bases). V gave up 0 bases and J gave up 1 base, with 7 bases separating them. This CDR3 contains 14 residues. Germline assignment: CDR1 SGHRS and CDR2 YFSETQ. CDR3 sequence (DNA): TGCGCCAGCAGCTTGGGGGGGTCGAACACTGAAGCTTTCTTT. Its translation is CASSLGGSNTEAFF.

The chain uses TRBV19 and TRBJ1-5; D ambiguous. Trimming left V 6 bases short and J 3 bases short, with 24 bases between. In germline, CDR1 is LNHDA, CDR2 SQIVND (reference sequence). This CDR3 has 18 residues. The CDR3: CASRYDGLLRGHNQPQHF. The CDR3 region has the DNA TGTGCCAGTAGGTATGACGGTCTGCTGCGAGGCCACAATCAGCCCCAGCATTTT.

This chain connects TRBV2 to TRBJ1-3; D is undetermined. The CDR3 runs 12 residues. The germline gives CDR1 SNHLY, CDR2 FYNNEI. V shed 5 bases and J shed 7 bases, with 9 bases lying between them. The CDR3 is CASSYSQNTIYF. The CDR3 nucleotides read TGTGCCAGCAGTTATAGTCAGAACACCATATATTTT.

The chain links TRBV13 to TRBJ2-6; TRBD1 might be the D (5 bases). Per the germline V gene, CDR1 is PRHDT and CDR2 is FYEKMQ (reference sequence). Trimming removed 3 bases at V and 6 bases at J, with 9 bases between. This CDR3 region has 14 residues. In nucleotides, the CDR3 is TGTGCCAGCAGCTTTTACAGGCCGGCCAACGTCCTGACTTTC. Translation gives CASSFYRPANVLTF.

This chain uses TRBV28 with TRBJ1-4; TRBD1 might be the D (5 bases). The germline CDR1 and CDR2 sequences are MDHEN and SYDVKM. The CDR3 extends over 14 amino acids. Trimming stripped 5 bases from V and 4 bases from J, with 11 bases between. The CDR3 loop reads CASSQRQINEKLFF. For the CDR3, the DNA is TGTGCCAGCAGTCAACGACAGATTAATGAAAAACTGTTTTTT.

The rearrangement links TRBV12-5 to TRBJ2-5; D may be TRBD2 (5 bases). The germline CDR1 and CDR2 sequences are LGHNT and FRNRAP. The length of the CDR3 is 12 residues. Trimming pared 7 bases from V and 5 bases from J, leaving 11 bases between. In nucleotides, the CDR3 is TGTGCTAGTGCCGGACCGGGGGAGACCCAGTACTTC. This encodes CASAGPGETQYF. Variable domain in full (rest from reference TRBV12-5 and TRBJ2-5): DARVTQTPRHKVTEMGQEVTMRCQPILGHNTVFWYRQTMMQGLELLAYFRNRAPLDDSGMPKDRFSAEMPDATLATLKIQPSEPRDSAVYFCASAGPGETQYFGPGTRLLVL.

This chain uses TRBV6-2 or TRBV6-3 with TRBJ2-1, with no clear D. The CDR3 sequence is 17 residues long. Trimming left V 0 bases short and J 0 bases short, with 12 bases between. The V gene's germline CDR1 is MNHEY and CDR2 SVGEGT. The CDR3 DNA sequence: TGTGCCAGCAGTTACTCTTTAGGGCTGAGCTCCTACAATGAGCAGTTCTTC. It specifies CASSYSLGLSSYNEQFF.

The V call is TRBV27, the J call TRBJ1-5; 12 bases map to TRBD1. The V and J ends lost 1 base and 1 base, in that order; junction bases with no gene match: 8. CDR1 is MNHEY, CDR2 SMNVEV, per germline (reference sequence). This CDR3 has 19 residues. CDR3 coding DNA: TGTGCCAGCAGTTTATGGGCGGGACAGGGGGCTATAAGCAATCAGCCCCAGCATTTT. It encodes CASSLWAGQGAISNQPQHF.

CDR3 sequence (DNA): TGTGCCAGCAGTCCGCGGCGGGCCCTCACAGATACGCAGTATTTT. Protein product: CASSPRRALTDTQYF. V usage is TRBV6-2 or TRBV6-3 and J usage is TRBJ2-3; D is perhaps TRBD2 (5 bases). With 5 bases removed from V and 2 bases from J, the gap between germline ends came to 14 bases. CDR3 size: 15 residues. From germline, CDR1 is MNHEY and CDR2 SVGEGT.

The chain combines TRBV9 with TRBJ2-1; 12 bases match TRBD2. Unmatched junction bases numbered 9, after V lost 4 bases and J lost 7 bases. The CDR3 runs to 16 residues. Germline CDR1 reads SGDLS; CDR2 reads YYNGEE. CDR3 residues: CASSFGLAGIANEQFF. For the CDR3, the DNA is TGTGCCAGCAGCTTCGGACTAGCGGGGATAGCGAATGAGCAGTTCTTC.

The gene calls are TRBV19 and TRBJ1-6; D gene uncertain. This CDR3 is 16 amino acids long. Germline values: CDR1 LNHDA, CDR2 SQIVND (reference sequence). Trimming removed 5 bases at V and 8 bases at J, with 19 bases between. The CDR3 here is CASSSPARGEYSPLHF. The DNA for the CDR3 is TGTGCCAGTAGTTCGCCTGCTCGGGGTGAATATTCACCCCTCCACTTT.

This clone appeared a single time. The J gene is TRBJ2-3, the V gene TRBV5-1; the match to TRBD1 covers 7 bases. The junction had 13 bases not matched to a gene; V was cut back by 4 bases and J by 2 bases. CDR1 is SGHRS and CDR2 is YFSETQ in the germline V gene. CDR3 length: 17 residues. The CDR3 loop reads CASSPRQGRDYTDTQYF. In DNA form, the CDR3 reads TGCGCCAGCAGCCCCAGACAGGGCAGAGATTACACAGATACGCAGTATTTT.

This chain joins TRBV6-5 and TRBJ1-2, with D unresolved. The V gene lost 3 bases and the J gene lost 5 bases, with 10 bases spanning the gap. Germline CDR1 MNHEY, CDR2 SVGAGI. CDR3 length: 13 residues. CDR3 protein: CASSYPGMYGYTF. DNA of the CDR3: TGTGCCAGCAGTTATCCCGGGATGTATGGCTACACCTTC.

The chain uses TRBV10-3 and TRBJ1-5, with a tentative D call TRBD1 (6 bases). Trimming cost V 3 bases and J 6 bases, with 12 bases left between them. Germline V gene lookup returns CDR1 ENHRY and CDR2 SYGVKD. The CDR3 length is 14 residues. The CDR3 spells CAISDQGGTQPQHF. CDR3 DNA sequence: TGTGCCATCAGTGACCAAGGGGGTACTCAGCCCCAGCATTTT.

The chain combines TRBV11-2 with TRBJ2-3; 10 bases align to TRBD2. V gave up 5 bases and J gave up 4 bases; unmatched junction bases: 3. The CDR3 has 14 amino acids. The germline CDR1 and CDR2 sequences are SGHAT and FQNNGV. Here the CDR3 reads CASSIAGGADTQYF. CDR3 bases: TGTGCCAGCAGCATAGCGGGGGGCGCAGATACGCAGTATTTT.

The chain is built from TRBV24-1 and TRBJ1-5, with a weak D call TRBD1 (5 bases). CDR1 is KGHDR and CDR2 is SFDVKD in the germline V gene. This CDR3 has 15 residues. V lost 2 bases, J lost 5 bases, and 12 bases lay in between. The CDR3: CATSDSRGGDQPQHF. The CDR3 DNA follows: TGTGCCACCAGTGATTCCCGGGGAGGGGATCAGCCCCAGCATTTT.

The CDR3 nucleotides are TGTGCCAGCTCACCGGAAAAAGGGGTAGATCAGCCCCAGCATTTT. Protein product: CASSPEKGVDQPQHF. The V call is TRBV18, the J call TRBJ1-5; weak D call: TRBD1 (5 bases). The CDR3 has 15 amino acids. In germline, CDR1 is KGHSH, CDR2 LQKENI. V lost 3 bases and J lost 5, with 14 bases in between.

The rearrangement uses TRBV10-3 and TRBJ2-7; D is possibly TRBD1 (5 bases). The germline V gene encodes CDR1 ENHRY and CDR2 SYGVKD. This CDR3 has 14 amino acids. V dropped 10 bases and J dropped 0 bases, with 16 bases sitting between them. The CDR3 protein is CANSNTTASYEQYF. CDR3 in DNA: TGTGCCAACTCTAATACGACAGCCTCCTACGAGCAGTACTTC.

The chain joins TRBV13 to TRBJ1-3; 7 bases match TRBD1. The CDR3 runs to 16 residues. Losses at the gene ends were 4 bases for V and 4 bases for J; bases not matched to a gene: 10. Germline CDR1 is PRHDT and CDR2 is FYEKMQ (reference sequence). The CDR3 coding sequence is TGTGCCAGCAGCTCGATAGGACAGGTCGGCGGAAACACCATATATTTT. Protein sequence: CASSSIGQVGGNTIYF.